Presented here are 17 T cell receptor beta chains from one specimen sequenced in a study of Ad26.COV2.S vaccination and SARS-CoV-2 variants. Treatment noted: around 19 received Ad26.COV2.S at low or high dose, single or two shots; roughly 5 received placebo; per-sample allocation not given. All samples were drawn on day 63, counting from the first vaccine or placebo injection. Assay: immunoSEQ multiplex PCR; the TCRdb copy retains only in-frame clones and omits some. The sample has about 400,000 clones; around 89% are singletons. Sample: peripheral blood, taken in a trial of Ad26.COV2.S vaccine versus placebo. The receptors derive from a person aged 18-60 years who received the Ad26.COV2.S COVID-19 vaccine or a placebo.

The V call is TRBV20-1, the J call TRBJ2-3; D is unresolved. Deletions cut 3 bases from V and 2 bases from J, with 12 bases between. Looked up from germline, CDR1 is DFQATT and CDR2 is SNEGSKA (reference sequence). This CDR3 contains 14 residues. The CDR3: CSASWRSNTDTQYF. CDR3 DNA: TGCAGTGCTAGTTGGAGATCCAACACAGATACGCAGTATTTT.

The rearrangement links TRBV6-5 to TRBJ1-4; D is unclear. The CDR3 length is 12 residues. CDR1 and CDR2 from the germline V gene are MNHEY and SVGAGI. V was clipped by 6 bases and J by 8 bases, with 10 bases between them. CDR3 loop: CASRWQSEKLFF. CDR3 DNA: TGTGCCAGCAGGTGGCAATCGGAAAAACTGTTTTTT.

The chain joins TRBV11-3 to TRBJ2-1; 9 nucleotides agree with TRBD2. Losses at the gene ends were 5 bases for V and 5 bases for J; bases not matched to a gene: 16. The germline V gene encodes CDR1 SGHNT and CDR2 YENEEA. The CDR3 is 18 residues long. The CDR3 DNA is TGTGCCAGCAGCATCGCTGGACTAGCGAGGGGATGGAACAATGAGCAGTTCTTC. Translated: CASSIAGLARGWNNEQFF.

The chain links TRBV5-6 to TRBJ2-7; 9 bases match TRBD2. Germline trimming cut 5 bases from V and 4 bases from J; bases unmatched to any gene: 10. CDR1 is SGHDT, CDR2 YYEEEE, per germline. This CDR3 comprises 15 residues. This chain's CDR3 is CASRSKREEDYEQYF. The CDR3 DNA sequence: TGTGCCAGCAGATCGAAGCGGGAGGAGGATTACGAGCAGTACTTC.

V usage is TRBV7-9 and J usage is TRBJ1-5, with D uncertain. This CDR3 has 14 residues. CDR1 SEHNR and CDR2 FQNEAQ come from the germline V gene (reference sequence). Trimming removed 4 bases from V and 5 bases from J, with 12 bases in between. CDR3 protein: CASSSGLTYQPQHF. CDR3 sequence (DNA): TGTGCCAGCAGCTCCGGACTTACCTATCAGCCCCAGCATTTT.

This chain's CDR3 is CASSLGTHNSPLHF. The CDR3 DNA reads as TGTGCCAGCAGCCTGGGGACTCATAATTCACCCCTCCACTTT. This chain uses TRBV7-9 with TRBJ1-6, with D perhaps matching TRBD1 (5 bases). Germline V gene lookup returns CDR1 SEHNR and CDR2 FQNEAQ (reference sequence). Trimming pared 5 bases from V and 5 bases from J, leaving 10 bases between. This CDR3 is 14 amino acids long.

This chain joins TRBV5-1 and TRBJ2-1; 10 positions agree with TRBD2. Losses at the gene ends were 0 bases for V and 9 bases for J; bases not matched to a gene: 3. From germline, CDR1 is SGHRS and CDR2 YFSETQ. This CDR3 comprises 14 residues. The CDR3 DNA reads TGCGCCAGCAGCTTGGTAGCGGGAGGCAGTGAGCAGTTCTTC. This sequence encodes CASSLVAGGSEQFF.

This chain connects TRBV28 to TRBJ1-2; tentative D call: TRBD1 (5 bases). CDR3 length: 14 amino acids. V gave up 2 bases and J gave up 6 bases, with 13 bases separating them. Germline CDR1 MDHEN, CDR2 SYDVKM. The CDR3 sequence: CASSLHAGGNGYTF. The DNA for the CDR3 is TGTGCCAGCAGTTTACACGCCGGGGGTAATGGCTACACCTTC.

V is TRBV11-1 and J is TRBJ2-7; D gene ambiguous. The CDR3 consists of 15 residues. Trimming took off 1 base at V and 0 bases at J, with 10 bases between the two ends. CDR1 and CDR2 (germline): SGHAT, FQDESV (reference sequence). The CDR3 loop reads CASSLEADSSYEQYF. CDR3 DNA: TGTGCCAGCAGCTTAGAGGCAGATAGCTCCTACGAGCAGTACTTC.

On this clone: The same CDR3 arises from other DNA sequences in this sample as well. For the CDR3, the DNA is TGTGCCAGCAGTGAAGGTTTAAACACCGGGGAGCTGTTTTTT. This encodes CASSEGLNTGELFF. The V call is TRBV2, the J call TRBJ2-2; D ambiguous. This CDR3 is 14 amino acids long. V shed 1 base and J shed 2 bases, with 5 bases lying between them. Germline V gene sequence: CDR1 SNHLY, CDR2 FYNNEI.

This rearrangement joins TRBV7-9 to TRBJ1-4, with TRBD1 as a possible D gene (5 bases). V was trimmed by 5 bases and J by 3 bases, leaving 13 bases between them. This CDR3 is 15 amino acids long. Germline V gene sequence: CDR1 SEHNR, CDR2 FQNEAQ (reference sequence). In DNA, the CDR3 is TGTGCCAGCAGCCAATTGGCAGGGTCTAATGAAAAACTGTTTTTT. It codes for CASSQLAGSNEKLFF. Using reference TRBV7-9 and TRBJ1-4 for the parts outside the CDR3, the full variable domain is DTGVSQNPRHKITKRGQNVTFRCDPISEHNRLYWYRQTLGQGPEFLTYFQNEAQLEKSRLLSDRFSAERPKGSFSTLEIQRTEQGDSAMYLCASSQLAGSNEKLFFGSGTQLSVL.

The V and J genes are TRBV11-3 and TRBJ2-7; D possibly corresponds to TRBD2 (6 bases). Germline CDR1 is SGHNT and CDR2 is YENEEA. The CDR3 runs 13 residues. Trimming took off 5 bases at V and 1 base at J, with 9 bases between the two ends. The CDR3 DNA is TGTGCCAGCAGCCCCGGGGGTTCCTACGAGCAGTACTTC. Translation gives CASSPGGSYEQYF.

Comments on this clone: Compared with germline, one end of the junction differs, possibly owing to a read error. V usage is TRBV10-3 and J usage is TRBJ2-1; the match to TRBD2 covers 9 bases. Germline V lookup: CDR1 ENHRY, CDR2 SYGVKD. CDR3 length: 14 residues. The CDR3 spells CAISESILLAGWVF. CDR3 DNA: TGTGCCATCAGTGAGTCGATTCTGCTAGCGGGGTGGGTCTTC.

The genes are TRBV2 and TRBJ2-7, with 14 bases aligning to TRBD2. The CDR3 length is 14 residues. The germline V gene has CDR1 SNHLY and CDR2 FYNNEI. V was clipped by 9 bases and J by 6 bases; unmatched bases: 7. CDR3 bases: TGTGCCAGTCTGGGACTAGCGGGAGATGGCGAGCAGTACTTC. Its protein is CASLGLAGDGEQYF.

The chain carries TRBV7-3 and TRBJ1-1; D uncertain. The germline V gene has CDR1 SGHTA and CDR2 FQGTGA. There are 12 residues in the CDR3. V lost 5 bases and J 1 base, leaving 5 bases between the germline ends. CDR3 in amino acids: CASSAGNTEAFF. CDR3 DNA sequence: TGTGCCAGCAGCGCCGGGAACACTGAAGCTTTCTTT.

This clone came up once. The chain recombines TRBV5-6 with TRBJ1-3; tentatively, D is TRBD1 (5 bases). The V gene lost 2 bases and the J gene lost 9 bases, with 15 bases spanning the gap. The germline CDR1 and CDR2 sequences are SGHDT and YYEEEE. The CDR3 loop spans 14 amino acids. CDR3 in amino acids: CASSFLRGVTTIYF. Here the CDR3 DNA reads TGTGCCAGCAGCTTCCTGCGGGGGGTAACCACCATATATTTT. Full variable domain (missing parts from reference TRBV5-6 and TRBJ1-3): DAGVTQSPTHLIKTRGQQVTLRCSPKSGHDTVSWYQQALGQGPQFIFQYYEEEERQRGNFPDRFSGHQFPNYSSELNVNALLLGDSALYLCASSFLRGVTTIYFGEGSWLTVV.

The CDR3 here is CASSQRDEQYF. As DNA, the CDR3 is TGCGCCAGCAGCCAGAGGGACGAGCAGTACTTC. The rearrangement links TRBV10-2 to TRBJ2-7; the D gene is possibly TRBD2 (5 bases). The CDR3 contains 11 residues. Looked up from germline, CDR1 is WSHSY and CDR2 is SAAADI. V was trimmed by 6 bases and J by 5 bases, leaving 8 bases between them.